This record looks at one TCR beta chain sequence and its context. The antigen is unknown. As processed by the authors: Junction-only sequences without quality scores came from ImmunoSEQ, so filtering differed. Clones were sequenced by immunoSEQ multiplex PCR, and TCRdb holds only the in-frame ones, with some missing. The V and J calls and clone size come from that table; D and trimming were worked out from the DNA. The sample includes roughly 2 million clones, approximately 94% seen only once; the top ten take roughly 1.1%. The CDR3 is 15 residues long. Germline CDR1 reads SGHAT; CDR2 reads FQNNGV. The V end was cut by 3 bases, the J end by 3 bases, with 15 bases between. In the naive CD8 group, cells lacked CD45RO and were positively selected for CCR7, so terminally differentiated effector memory CD45RA+ cells were left out. This entry is derived from a study of shared clonotypes between healthy human individuals.

Overall study findings and caveats: The authors expected sequencing depth to affect clonotype sharing among donors. The naive CD4 repertoires of a handful of donors were compared, and roughly 5% of clonotypes were shared.

Sequencing was carried out using naive CD8+ T cells sorted from blood. The rearrangement links TRBV11-2 to TRBJ2-7; D is ambiguous. This receptor was obtained from a young man in good health. The DNA of the CDR3 is TGTGCCAGCAGCTTTCAGGATGGGATGGGCTACGAGCAGTACTTC. This gives the protein CASSFQDGMGYEQYF. Looking up the rest from reference TRBV11-2 and TRBJ2-7 gives the full variable domain: EAGVAQSPRYKIIEKRQSVAFWCNPISGHATLYWYQQILGQGPKLLIQFQNNGVVDDSQLPKDRFSAERLKGVDSTLKIQPAKLEDSAVYLCASSFQDGMGYEQYFGPGTRLTVT.